This is a list of T cell receptor beta chains from one sample in a study of T-cell reconstitution after alpha-beta-depleted transplantation in children. TCRdb re-called the PCR reads with MiXCR, one entry per CDR3 protein. The repertoire has about 74,000 distinct CDR3 sequences, roughly 13% of them found once; the top ten carry 27%. The sequencing used PBMCs, mostly from graft donor cells, collected 180 days after TCRalphabeta/CD19-depleted stem cell transplant. The source of these receptors is a male patient aged 2 to 10 who had a stem cell transplant for acute lymphoblastic leukemia, so the T cells may come from the graft donor. Both conserved end residues are part of each CDR3. The order of the fields is V gene, clone size, D gene, J gene, CDR3 protein, CDR3 DNA. The D gene is left open where the match is weak. Only some rows state a clone size, as once, few, many or a class for expanded clones.

V: TRBV7-9
size: NA
D: TRBD1
J: TRBJ1-2
CDR3: CASSPRQGKGGYTF
DNA: TGTGCCAGCAGCCCCAGACAGGGGAAGGGAGGCTACACCTTC

V: TRBV7-9
size: many
D: NA
J: TRBJ2-2
CDR3: CASSADYTGELFF
DNA: TGTGCCAGCAGCGCGGACTATACCGGGGAGCTGTTTTTT

V: TRBV2
size: NA
D: NA
J: TRBJ2-4
CDR3: CASSLHLSGTPLAKNIQYF
DNA: TGTGCCAGCAGCCTCCATTTGTCTGGGACGCCACTAGCCAAAAACATTCAGTACTTC

V: TRBV19
size: few
D: NA
J: TRBJ1-2
CDR3: CASSMETGPYGYTF
DNA: TGTGCCAGTAGTATGGAGACAGGACCCTATGGCTACACCTTC

V: TRBV6-5
size: NA
D: NA
J: TRBJ2-7
CDR3: CASSYSGRGEQYF
DNA: TGTGCCAGCAGTTACTCCGGGCGGGGCGAGCAGTACTTC

V: TRBV20-1
size: few
D: TRBD2
J: TRBJ2-5
CDR3: CSAKGLAAYQETQYF
DNA: TGCAGTGCTAAGGGACTAGCGGCGTACCAAGAGACCCAGTACTTC

V: TRBV4-3
size: many
D: TRBD1
J: TRBJ2-5
CDR3: CASSHGTGGMETQYF
DNA: TGCGCCAGCAGCCACGGGACAGGGGGCATGGAGACCCAGTACTTC

V: TRBV4-2
size: NA
D: TRBD2
J: TRBJ2-4
CDR3: CASSPGLAGTGWAKNIQYF
DNA: TGTGCCAGCAGCCCCGGACTAGCGGGAACGGGGTGGGCCAAAAACATTCAGTACTTC

V: TRBV28
size: NA
D: NA
J: TRBJ2-7
CDR3: CASSLGLDYEQYF
DNA: TGTGCCAGCAGTTTAGGGCTAGATTACGAGCAGTACTTC

V: TRBV24-1
size: few
D: NA
J: TRBJ2-7
CDR3: CATSDSGTGYEQYF
DNA: TGTGCCACCAGTGATTCCGGAACAGGATACGAGCAGTACTTC

V: TRBV27
size: NA
D: NA
J: TRBJ2-7
CDR3: CASSLWTASEQYF
DNA: TGTGCCAGCAGTCTCTGGACAGCATCCGAGCAGTACTTC

V: TRBV5-5
size: many
D: NA
J: TRBJ2-7
CDR3: CASSLAPGSSYEQYF
DNA: TGTGCCAGCAGCTTGGCTCCCGGCAGCTCCTACGAGCAGTACTTC

V: TRBV25-1
size: few
D: TRBD1
J: TRBJ2-2
CDR3: CASSADRGLIGELFF
DNA: TGTGCCAGCAGTGCGGACAGGGGGCTGATCGGGGAGCTGTTTTTT

V: TRBV12-3/TRBV12-4
size: NA
D: NA
J: TRBJ1-5
CDR3: CASSLRATDNQPQHF
DNA: TGTGCCAGCAGTCTACGGGCTACAGATAATCAGCCCCAGCATTTT

V: TRBV5-5
size: NA
D: NA
J: TRBJ2-1
CDR3: CASTRLGGAYNEQFF
DNA: TGTGCCAGCACCCGACTGGGGGGCGCTTACAATGAGCAGTTCTTC

V: TRBV5-1
size: many
D: NA
J: TRBJ2-5
CDR3: CASSLLGGGRTQYF
DNA: TGCGCCAGCAGCTTGCTAGGCGGAGGGAGGACCCAGTACTTC

V: TRBV5-1
size: few
D: NA
J: TRBJ2-7
CDR3: CASSSVTGRGEQYF
DNA: TGCGCCAGCAGCTCTGTGACAGGCAGGGGCGAGCAGTACTTC

V: TRBV7-6
size: many
D: TRBD1
J: TRBJ1-5
CDR3: CASSSDKTGGHQPQHF
DNA: TGTGCCAGCAGCTCCGACAAGACAGGGGGCCATCAGCCCCAGCATTTT

V: TRBV20-1
size: NA
D: TRBD2
J: TRBJ2-5
CDR3: CSGTSGRETQYF
DNA: TGCAGTGGGACTAGCGGGAGAGAGACCCAGTACTTC

V: TRBV5-1
size: few
D: NA
J: TRBJ2-5
CDR3: CASSLGDTIQETQYF
DNA: TGCGCCAGCAGCTTGGGGGACACTATCCAAGAGACCCAGTACTTC

V: TRBV12-3/TRBV12-4
size: NA
D: NA
J: TRBJ1-1
CDR3: CASRQASPGEAFF
DNA: TGTGCCAGCAGACAGGCTTCCCCGGGTGAAGCTTTCTTT

V: TRBV7-6
size: NA
D: TRBD2
J: TRBJ2-2
CDR3: CASSPSAGGGELFF
DNA: TGTGCCAGCAGCCCCTCGGCGGGAGGAGGGGAGCTGTTTTTT

V: TRBV6-5
size: NA
D: TRBD1
J: TRBJ1-1
CDR3: CASSYSGQGGWTEAFF
DNA: TGTGCCAGCAGTTACTCCGGACAGGGAGGATGGACTGAAGCTTTCTTT

V: TRBV6-2/TRBV6-3
size: NA
D: TRBD1
J: TRBJ2-1
CDR3: CASSYARDRGRWKPGSNEQFF
DNA: TGTGCCAGCAGTTACGCCCGGGACAGGGGGCGATGGAAGCCCGGGTCCAATGAGCAGTTCTTC

V: TRBV5-5
size: many
D: NA
J: TRBJ2-7
CDR3: CASSLWPGNPYEQYF
DNA: TGTGCCAGCAGCTTGTGGCCCGGGAACCCCTACGAGCAGTACTTC

V: TRBV9
size: few
D: NA
J: TRBJ1-2
CDR3: CASSVAGPNYGYTF
DNA: TGTGCCAGCAGCGTAGCAGGGCCTAACTATGGCTACACCTTC

V: TRBV18
size: few
D: NA
J: TRBJ2-4
CDR3: CASSPRSLGLAKNIQYF
DNA: TGTGCCAGCTCACCAAGGAGCCTAGGCCTAGCCAAAAACATTCAGTACTTC

V: TRBV6-5
size: few
D: TRBD1
J: TRBJ1-5
CDR3: CASSYGTGNQPQHF
DNA: TGTGCCAGCAGTTACGGGACAGGCAATCAGCCCCAGCATTTT

V: TRBV20-1
size: NA
D: NA
J: TRBJ2-7
CDR3: CSARSGGSVRYEQYF
DNA: TGCAGTGCTAGGAGCGGCGGGTCTGTCCGGTACGAGCAGTACTTC

V: TRBV15
size: few
D: NA
J: TRBJ2-1
CDR3: CATSRDMGYNEQFF
DNA: TGTGCCACCAGCAGAGATATGGGCTACAATGAGCAGTTCTTC

V: TRBV11-1
size: NA
D: TRBD2
J: TRBJ2-5
CDR3: CASSLTSATQETQYF
DNA: TGTGCCAGCAGCTTGACTAGCGCAACGCAAGAGACCCAGTACTTC

V: TRBV20-1
size: NA
D: NA
J: TRBJ2-7
CDR3: CSASPGSISYEQYF
DNA: TGCAGTGCTAGCCCGGGGTCCATTTCCTACGAGCAGTACTTC

V: TRBV12-3/TRBV12-4
size: NA
D: TRBD2
J: TRBJ2-3
CDR3: CASSLLAGGHTQYF
DNA: TGTGCCAGCAGTTTACTAGCGGGAGGTCATACGCAGTATTTT

V: TRBV11-2
size: few
D: NA
J: TRBJ2-7
CDR3: CASSLVAGPTYEQYF
DNA: TGTGCCAGCAGCTTAGTTGCGGGGCCGACCTACGAGCAGTACTTC

V: TRBV4-3
size: NA
D: TRBD2
J: TRBJ2-7
CDR3: CASSQRRGYEQYF
DNA: TGCGCCAGCAGCCAGCGGCGGGGGTACGAGCAGTACTTC

V: TRBV12-3/TRBV12-4
size: NA
D: NA
J: TRBJ2-7
CDR3: CARASFWGSMHYEQYF
DNA: TGTGCCAGGGCAAGCTTTTGGGGGAGTATGCACTACGAGCAGTACTTC

V: TRBV20-1
size: few
D: NA
J: TRBJ1-1
CDR3: CSARRGNTEAFF
DNA: TGCAGTGCCCGACGTGGGAACACTGAAGCTTTCTTT

V: TRBV20-1
size: many
D: NA
J: TRBJ2-2
CDR3: CSASRTANTGELFF
DNA: TGCAGTGCTAGCAGGACAGCGAACACCGGGGAGCTGTTTTTT

V: TRBV11-2
size: NA
D: TRBD2
J: TRBJ2-7
CDR3: CASSSRRGSSYEQYF
DNA: TGTGCCAGCAGCTCACGGCGGGGGAGCTCCTACGAGCAGTACTTC

V: TRBV20-1
size: few
D: NA
J: TRBJ2-4
CDR3: CSARPGLAKNIQYF
DNA: TGCAGTGCTCGCCCCGGACTAGCCAAAAACATTCAGTACTTC

V: TRBV5-1
size: many
D: TRBD1
J: TRBJ1-1
CDR3: CASSLGIGQGSTEAFF
DNA: TGCGCCAGCAGCTTGGGAATAGGACAGGGGTCAACTGAAGCTTTCTTT

V: TRBV5-6
size: NA
D: NA
J: TRBJ2-7
CDR3: CASWRSGHEQYF
DNA: TGTGCCAGCTGGCGTAGCGGCCACGAGCAGTACTTC

V: TRBV20-1
size: NA
D: TRBD1
J: TRBJ2-1
CDR3: CSAWDRGGYEQFF
DNA: TGCAGTGCTTGGGACAGGGGGGGATATGAGCAGTTCTTC

V: TRBV7-6
size: NA
D: TRBD2
J: TRBJ2-7
CDR3: CASSLRWGGAGGNEQYF
DNA: TGTGCCAGCAGCTTAAGGTGGGGGGGAGCCGGGGGAAACGAGCAGTACTTC

V: TRBV7-8
size: many
D: NA
J: TRBJ1-2
CDR3: CASSPPTGRYYGYTF
DNA: TGTGCCAGCAGCCCGCCGACAGGACGGTACTATGGCTACACCTTC

V: TRBV10-2
size: NA
D: NA
J: TRBJ1-2
CDR3: CAARTRNYGYTF
DNA: TGCGCCGCCCGTACCAGAAACTATGGCTACACCTTC

V: TRBV25-1
size: few
D: TRBD1
J: TRBJ1-1
CDR3: CASSPDRGRDPNTEAFF
DNA: TGTGCCAGCAGTCCGGACAGGGGTAGGGATCCGAACACTGAAGCTTTCTTT

V: TRBV6-1
size: NA
D: NA
J: TRBJ1-2
CDR3: CATLRPGSYGYTF
DNA: TGTGCCACCCTTCGCCCAGGTTCCTATGGCTACACCTTC

V: TRBV5-1
size: NA
D: NA
J: TRBJ2-7
CDR3: CASSAKGLSYEQYF
DNA: TGCGCCAGCAGCGCCAAGGGGCTCTCCTACGAGCAGTACTTC

V: TRBV11-3
size: NA
D: NA
J: TRBJ2-7
CDR3: CASSFRGGTSHEQYF
DNA: TGTGCCAGCAGCTTTAGAGGCGGGACGTCCCACGAGCAGTACTTC

V: TRBV9
size: NA
D: NA
J: TRBJ1-5
CDR3: CASSVDLAMVPQHF
DNA: TGTGCCAGCAGCGTAGACCTGGCGATGGTGCCCCAGCATTTT

V: TRBV5-5
size: NA
D: NA
J: TRBJ2-7
CDR3: CASSLRDRRDPYEQYF
DNA: TGTGCCAGCAGCTTGCGTGACAGGAGGGATCCTTACGAGCAGTACTTC

V: TRBV7-7
size: many
D: TRBD2
J: TRBJ2-1
CDR3: CASSSRLAGGYNEQFF
DNA: TGTGCCAGCAGCTCCCGACTAGCGGGGGGTTACAATGAGCAGTTCTTC

V: TRBV4-2
size: few
D: NA
J: TRBJ2-5
CDR3: CASSPRGGGWVETQYF
DNA: TGTGCCAGCAGCCCTCGGGGAGGGGGCTGGGTAGAGACCCAGTACTTC

V: TRBV28
size: few
D: TRBD2
J: TRBJ2-1
CDR3: CASSISPGLGVLLNEQFF
DNA: TGTGCCAGCAGTATCTCTCCGGGACTAGGGGTTCTCCTGAATGAGCAGTTCTTC

V: TRBV20-1
size: NA
D: TRBD1
J: TRBJ2-1
CDR3: CSARRQGAPYYNEQFF
DNA: TGCAGTGCTAGGCGTCAGGGGGCCCCCTATTACAATGAGCAGTTCTTC

V: TRBV10-3
size: few
D: NA
J: TRBJ1-4
CDR3: CAISERGEKLFF
DNA: TGTGCCATCAGTGAGCGGGGCGAAAAACTGTTTTTT

V: TRBV18
size: few
D: TRBD1
J: TRBJ1-3
CDR3: CASSQNTGGEGNTIYF
DNA: TGTGCCAGCTCGCAAAACACAGGGGGCGAAGGAAACACCATATATTTT

V: TRBV6-2/TRBV6-3
size: NA
D: TRBD2
J: TRBJ2-1
CDR3: CASSHLGTSGGPAYNEQFF
DNA: TGTGCCAGCAGCCATCTAGGGACTAGCGGGGGTCCCGCCTACAATGAGCAGTTCTTC

V: TRBV28
size: NA
D: NA
J: TRBJ2-4
CDR3: CASSSAGVTKNIQYF
DNA: TGTGCCAGCAGTTCAGCAGGGGTAACCAAAAACATTCAGTACTTC